This TCR beta chain was obtained from a study of blood T cell repertoires in COVID-19. Study overall: T cells, B-cell-depleted T cells, or PBMCs supplied cDNA or gDNA.

V dropped 5 bases and J dropped 6; count of bases not matched to a gene: 5. Germline loops: CDR1 SGHVS, CDR2 FQNEAQ. The CDR3 consists of 13 residues. Clinical histories supplied by participants themselves formed the basis of cohort assignment. Using immunoSEQ multiplex PCR, the repertoire was profiled, and TCRdb retains in-frame clones only, with some absent. This repertoire shows a few hundred thousand clones, about four fifths found once; its top ten account for 5%. This receptor was obtained from a man aged 40-49 years who had been exposed to COVID-19. V gene TRBV7-8 combines with J gene TRBJ2-7; 9 bases align to TRBD2. The sequenced material came from PBMCs or T cells enriched from blood (not recorded which). CDR3 loop: CASSPRAGGEQYF. CDR3 DNA: TGTGCCAGCAGCCCCCGAGCGGGGGGCGAGCAGTACTTC.